This T cell receptor beta chain stems from a study of OX40 agonist ivuxolimab in advanced cancers. About the research overall: Aged roughly 23 to 90 with a mean of 60 years, they were less than 90% male.

With respect to this clone: Its antigen is undetermined.

CDR1 is SGHTS, CDR2 YDEGEE, per germline. V was trimmed by 0 bases and J by 4 bases, leaving 5 bases between them. This CDR3 has 13 amino acids. Assay: immunoSEQ multiplex PCR; the TCRdb copy retains only in-frame clones and omits some. The repertoire holds 20,000 to 25,000 clones, with roughly 82% as singletons. Study results and limitations: Low normalized T-cell clonal expansion also characterized some of the nonresponders. Relatively little clonal expansion, among the lowest observed, appeared in partial responders at 0.1-3.0 mg/kg. CD4+ and CD8+ blood T cells expanded clonally by week 6 at 0.1 to 3.0 mg/kg.

Sample: CD4+ or CD8+ T cells sorted from blood, taken in a trial of the OX40 agonist ivuxolimab. The TCR sequence derives from an adult with an advanced solid tumor such as melanoma, head and neck, liver or kidney cancer. This sequence joins TRBV5-8 and TRBJ2-1; unclear D gene. Written as DNA, the CDR3 is TGTGCCAGCAGCTTGGAACAGTACAATGAGCAGTTCTTC. Protein product: CASSLEQYNEQFF.